A single sample gave rise to the 30 T cell receptor beta chains below, sequenced in a study of metastatic and nonmetastatic thyroid tumors. TCRdb used MiXCR to call clones anew from the PCR reads. The sample gives over 35,000 clones, approximately 16% of which show up once; 9.9% is in the top ten. Not a single patient had been given any form of treatment at any point before undergoing thyroid surgery. Sequences were obtained from tumor tissue. These receptors originate from a female donor with papillary thyroid cancer or a benign thyroid nodule (not recorded which). Some clones in this sample may be carry-over from other donors' samples.

This clone was found many times. The chain uses TRBV18 and TRBJ2-2; D is unresolved. V was shortened by 0 bases and J by 5 bases, with 4 bases between the two germline ends. CDR3 length equals 13 residues. The germline V gene has CDR1 KGHSH and CDR2 LQKENI. The CDR3 coding sequence is TGTGCCAGCTCACCACCAATTACCGGGGAGCTGTTTTTT. This gives the protein CASSPPITGELFF.

This clone has a count of ten or more. This chain uses TRBV7-8 with TRBJ2-1, with D uncertain. V gave up 2 bases and J gave up 5 bases, with 13 bases separating them. CDR3 length: 15 residues. Germline CDR1 is SGHVS and CDR2 is FQNEAQ. In DNA form, the CDR3 reads TGTGCCAGCAGCTTAATAGCAGTACCCGACAATGAGCAGTTCTTC. Translation gives CASSLIAVPDNEQFF.

Note on this clone: At one of its ends the junction is not consistent with the germline gene, which may arise from a read error. This rearrangement joins TRBV6-1 to TRBJ2-3, with D tentatively TRBD1 (6 bases). This CDR3 contains 12 residues. Per germline, CDR1 MNHNS and CDR2 SASEGT. The CDR3 coding sequence is TGTGCCAGCAGCTCAGGGGCATATACGCGGTATTTT. It encodes CASSSGAYTRYF.

This clone has ten or more counts. The V and J genes are TRBV19 and TRBJ1-5; D is uncertain. The ends were cut back, 3 bases at V and 3 bases at J, with 18 bases in the middle. Germline CDR1 and CDR2: LNHDA and SQIVND (reference sequence). This CDR3 has 17 residues. The CDR3 protein is CASSIGKGTGINQPQHF. The CDR3 coding sequence is TGTGCCAGTAGTATTGGGAAAGGAACGGGGATCAATCAGCCCCAGCATTTT.

This clone appeared many times. V usage is TRBV5-1 and J usage is TRBJ2-1; TRBD1 matches at 10 bases. Germline CDR1 and CDR2: SGHRS and YFSETQ. CDR3 length: 16 amino acids. V shed 4 bases, J shed 9 bases, and the junction held 13 bases outside the gene matches. This chain's CDR3 is CASSETGTGERVEQFF. In DNA form, the CDR3 reads TGCGCCAGCAGCGAAACCGGGACAGGGGAACGGGTTGAGCAGTTCTTC. Combining the CDR3 with reference TRBV5-1 and TRBJ2-1 gives the whole variable domain KAGVTQTPRYLIKTRGQQVTLSCSPISGHRSVSWYQQTPGQGLQFLFEYFSETQRNKGNFPGRFSGRQFSNSRSEMNVSTLELGDSALYLCASSETGTGERVEQFFGPGTRLTVL.

The chain couples TRBV20-1 to TRBJ2-3; 7 nucleotides agree with TRBD2. CDR3 length equals 14 residues. Unmatched junction bases numbered 12, after V lost 4 bases and J lost 8 bases. Looked up from germline, CDR1 is DFQATT and CDR2 is SNEGSKA (reference sequence). DNA of the CDR3: TGCAGTGCTATACTAGAGGGAGGGCCGGCTACGCAGTATTTT. Residues: CSAILEGGPATQYF.

There are many counts of this clone. The gene calls are TRBV30 and TRBJ2-2; D is perhaps TRBD2 (6 bases). Trimming removed 3 bases from V and 9 bases from J, with 14 bases in between. Germline lookup yields CDR1 GTSNPN and CDR2 SVGIG (reference sequence). The CDR3 is 13 residues long. This CDR3 reads CAWSPGTFRELFF. The DNA for the CDR3 is TGTGCCTGGAGCCCAGGGACTTTCCGGGAGCTGTTTTTT.

This clone was observed at least ten times. The chain couples TRBV11-2 to TRBJ2-1; possibly TRBD2 for D (6 bases). CDR3 length: 13 amino acids. Trimming removed 5 bases from V and 9 bases from J, with 14 bases in between. The germline V gene encodes CDR1 SGHAT and CDR2 FQNNGV. CDR3 protein: CASSRERGSEQFF. The CDR3 nucleotides are TGTGCCAGCAGCCGGGAGAGGGGATCTGAGCAGTTCTTC.

This clone was picked up many times. The chain uses TRBV20-1 and TRBJ1-5; 9 bases are a match to TRBD1. The J segment lost 0 bases and the V segment lost 6 bases, leaving 6 bases of the junction unmatched. CDR1 DFQATT and CDR2 SNEGSKA come from the germline V gene (reference sequence). This CDR3 is built from 15 residues. This CDR3 reads CSAHRQGDSNQPQHF. CDR3 DNA: TGCAGTGCGCACCGACAGGGGGATAGCAATCAGCCCCAGCATTTT.

The table lists this clone with many counts. CDR3 protein: CASSSMDRLSTDTQYF. Here the CDR3 DNA reads TGTGCCAGTAGTTCAATGGACAGGCTTAGCACAGATACGCAGTATTTT. The chain combines TRBV19 with TRBJ2-3, with TRBD1 identical over 7 bases. Germline CDR1 and CDR2: LNHDA and SQIVND (reference sequence). This CDR3 comprises 16 residues. After removal of 5 bases from V and 0 bases from J, the junction contained 8 bases not matched to a gene.

This clone was observed a handful of times. The gene calls are TRBV27 and TRBJ2-5, with D possibly TRBD1 on 5 matching bases. CDR1 is MNHEY and CDR2 is SMNVEV in the germline V gene (reference sequence). The CDR3 totals 14 residues. V was trimmed by 4 bases and J by 7 bases, leaving 16 bases between them. CDR3 DNA: TGTGCCAGCAGTTCCCTACAGGTAGCAGGGACCCAGTACTTC. Translating it yields CASSSLQVAGTQYF.

The J gene is TRBJ2-1, the V gene TRBV12-3 or TRBV12-4, with 11 bases aligning to TRBD2. The CDR3 is 17 residues long. The V segment lost 7 bases and the J segment 10 bases; nucleotides outside the gene matches: 18. In DNA, the CDR3 is TGTGCCAGCAACGGGTCTGGGGGGACTAGCGGACCCCTGGAGCAGTTCTTC. Amino acids: CASNGSGGTSGPLEQFF.

This clone was detected ten times or more. The chain joins TRBV5-1 to TRBJ2-2; possibly TRBD1 or TRBD2 for D (7 bases each). The CDR3 loop spans 16 amino acids. V was clipped by 5 bases and J by 5 bases, with 19 bases between them. Germline CDR1 SGHRS, CDR2 YFSETQ. CDR3 nucleotides: TGCGCCAGCAGACAGCCGGGGAGGGGGCGTACCGGGGAGCTGTTTTTT. This codes for CASRQPGRGRTGELFF.

This clone was detected ten times or more. This chain links TRBV7-6 with TRBJ2-3, with D possibly being TRBD1 or TRBD2 (6 bases each). Looked up from germline, CDR1 is SGHVS and CDR2 is FNYEAQ. The CDR3 spans 14 residues. Trimming pared 5 bases from V and 4 bases from J, leaving 13 bases between. CDR3 sequence reads: CASSPPGAADTQYF. The DNA for the CDR3 is TGTGCCAGCAGCCCCCCGGGGGCGGCAGATACGCAGTATTTT. The variable domain in full, with the rest retrieved from reference TRBV7-6 and TRBJ2-3, is GAGVSQSPRYKVTKRGQDVALRCDPISGHVSLYWYRQALGQGPEFLTYFNYEAQQDKSGLPNDRFSAERPEGSISTLTIQRTEQRDSAMYRCASSPPGAADTQYFGPGTRLTVL.

This chain connects TRBV6-2 or TRBV6-3 to TRBJ2-7; the D is unclear. Deletions cut 6 bases from V and 5 bases from J, with 14 bases between. This CDR3 region has 13 residues. Germline values: CDR1 MNHEY, CDR2 SVGEGT. In DNA form, the CDR3 reads TGTGCCAGCAGAGGCGGAGCTTCACACGAGCAGTACTTC. Protein sequence: CASRGGASHEQYF.

This clone was recorded a few times. V usage is TRBV29-1 and J usage is TRBJ1-1, with D uncertain. Germline CDR1 reads SQVTM; CDR2 reads ANQGSEA. CDR3 length equals 10 residues. V dropped 4 bases and J dropped 8 bases, with 8 bases sitting between them. CDR3 residues: CSVGSEEAFF. The CDR3 region has the DNA TGCAGCGTTGGCTCGGAAGAAGCTTTCTTT.

This clone was seen repeatedly, ten times or more. This chain links TRBV6-2 or TRBV6-3 with TRBJ1-2, with D hard to call. The CDR3 is made up of 13 amino acids. V gave up 0 bases and J gave up 5 bases, with 7 bases separating them. Germline assignment: CDR1 MNHEY and CDR2 SVGEGT. In DNA, the CDR3 is TGTGCCAGCAGTTACTCCTTCGCGTATGGCTACACCTTC. Residues: CASSYSFAYGYTF.

This clone was detected many times. V usage is TRBV2 and J usage is TRBJ1-1; D unclear. Germline V gene lookup returns CDR1 SNHLY and CDR2 FYNNEI. V lost 4 bases and J lost 0, with 15 bases in between. The CDR3 spans 16 residues. DNA of the CDR3: TGTGCCAGCAGTGCAGCCAGGCAGCCCCTGAACACTGAAGCTTTCTTT. This encodes CASSAARQPLNTEAFF.

This clone has a count of ten or more. The rearrangement uses TRBV5-1 and TRBJ2-4; D call uncertain. Germline CDR1 reads SGHRS; CDR2 reads YFSETQ. The CDR3 consists of 14 residues. V lost 3 bases to trimming and J lost 2 bases, with 9 bases between them. CDR3 residues: CASSWAETKNIQYF. CDR3 sequence (DNA): TGCGCCAGCAGCTGGGCGGAGACCAAAAACATTCAGTACTTC.

In its sample, this clone was seen many times. This sequence joins TRBV5-6 and TRBJ1-1, with 7 bases that match TRBD1. The CDR3 contains 14 residues. Germline CDR1 SGHDT, CDR2 YYEEEE. Germline trimming cut 4 bases from V and 9 bases from J; bases unmatched to any gene: 12. This CDR3 reads CASSIDRDSHQAFF. CDR3 coding DNA: TGTGCCAGCAGCATAGACCGGGACAGTCATCAAGCTTTCTTT.

This clone was counted at least ten times. This chain links TRBV24-1 with TRBJ2-1, with TRBD2 matching 15 bases. The CDR3 runs 17 residues. Germline CDR1 KGHDR, CDR2 SFDVKD. J was trimmed by 7 bases and V by 5 bases; bases with no gene match: 8. For the CDR3, the DNA is TGTGCCACCAGTGGCTGGGGACTAGCGGGGGGCACAAATGAGCAGTTCTTC. Translated: CATSGWGLAGGTNEQFF.

This clone was seen repeatedly, ten times or more. V gene TRBV11-1 combines with J gene TRBJ2-7; D ambiguous. V lost 5 bases to trimming and J lost 4 bases, with 18 bases between them. The CDR3 extends over 15 amino acids. Germline V CDR1 and CDR2: SGHAT, FQDESV (reference sequence). CDR3: CASSPGPSVEYEQYF. DNA of the CDR3: TGTGCCAGCAGCCCTGGTCCCAGCGTTGAGTACGAGCAGTACTTC.

This clone showed up many times. The rearrangement links TRBV28 to TRBJ2-2, with unresolved D. V was shortened by 6 bases and J by 2 bases, with 16 bases between the two germline ends. The CDR3 has 16 residues. Germline loops: CDR1 MDHEN, CDR2 SYDVKM. CDR3 region: CASSLLVGGNTGELFF. CDR3 DNA sequence: TGTGCCAGCAGCCTCCTCGTGGGCGGTAACACCGGGGAGCTGTTTTTT. Filled out from reference TRBV28 and TRBJ2-2, the complete variable domain reads DVKVTQSSRYLVKRTGEKVFLECVQDMDHENMFWYRQDPGLGLRLIYFSYDVKMKEKGDIPEGYSVSREKKERFSLILESASTNQTSMYLCASSLLVGGNTGELFFGEGSRLTVL.

This clone came up many times. The sample holds other DNA sequences that translate to the same CDR3. In DNA, the CDR3 is TGTGCCAGCAGGCGCGGACTAGCGGGGGAGTACGAGCAGTACTTC. It translates to CASRRGLAGEYEQYF. The rearrangement uses TRBV5-4 and TRBJ2-7, with 13 nucleotides matching TRBD2. The CDR3 is 15 amino acids. Germline V gene sequence: CDR1 SGHNT, CDR2 YYREEE (reference sequence). The V and J ends lost 5 bases and 4 bases, in that order; junction bases with no gene match: 6.

The sample holds many counts of this clone. The chain carries TRBV18 and TRBJ2-7; tentatively, D is TRBD1 (5 bases). This CDR3 region has 15 residues. The V gene lost 5 bases and the J gene lost 5 bases, with 19 bases spanning the gap. Germline lookup yields CDR1 KGHSH and CDR2 LQKENI. For the CDR3, the DNA is TGTGCCAGCTCAACAACAGGCGGCAGTGGCCACGAGCAGTACTTC. Translation gives CASSTTGGSGHEQYF.

This clone was recorded only once. The chain links TRBV20-1 to TRBJ2-7, with D perhaps assigned TRBD1 or TRBD2 (5 bases each). This CDR3 is built from 14 residues. Deletions cut 4 bases from V and 1 base from J, with 14 bases between. CDR1 is DFQATT, CDR2 SNEGSKA, per germline (reference sequence). This CDR3 is CSANRGAGSYEQYF. DNA of the CDR3: TGCAGTGCTAATCGTGGGGCGGGTTCCTACGAGCAGTACTTC.

The chain carries TRBV6-2 or TRBV6-3 and TRBJ2-6, with TRBD1 as a possible D gene (6 bases). V shed 6 bases and J shed 0 bases, with 18 bases lying between them. Per germline, CDR1 MNHEY and CDR2 SVGEGT. The CDR3 spans 18 residues. The CDR3 region has the DNA TGTGCCAGCAGCTCAATACAGGGCCGGTGCTCTGGGGCCAACGTCCTGACTTTC. Protein sequence: CASSSIQGRCSGANVLTF.

A few counts support this clone. The V and J genes are TRBV3-1 and TRBJ1-1; D possibly corresponds to TRBD1 (6 bases). Germline loops: CDR1 LGHDT, CDR2 YNNKEL (reference sequence). This CDR3 comprises 15 residues. Trimming shortened V by 1 base and J by 11 bases, and 20 bases separated the two germline ends. Here the CDR3 reads CASSQGVRGILVAFF. CDR3 DNA sequence: TGTGCCAGCAGCCAAGGGGTCAGGGGAATCCTAGTTGCTTTCTTT.

This clone was seen ten or more times. V usage is TRBV9 and J usage is TRBJ2-1, with D perhaps matching TRBD2 (5 bases). V lost 0 bases and J 6 bases, leaving 16 bases between the germline ends. The V gene's germline CDR1 is SGDLS and CDR2 YYNGEE. The CDR3 has 16 amino acids. As DNA, the CDR3 is TGTGCCAGCAGCGTAGGGCTCCGAGGACTTTCCAATGAGCAGTTCTTC. Translation gives CASSVGLRGLSNEQFF.

This clone was seen repeatedly, ten times or more. The chain has TRBV20-1 and TRBJ1-1, with a tentative D call TRBD1 (6 bases). The germline CDR1 and CDR2 sequences are DFQATT and SNEGSKA (reference sequence). Trimming cost V 6 bases and J 8 bases, with 19 bases left between them. CDR3 length: 13 residues. CDR3 residues: CSANAQGTREAFF. Here the CDR3 DNA reads TGCAGTGCCAACGCTCAGGGGACGAGAGAAGCTTTCTTT.